Below, 27 T cell receptor beta chains from the same sample are listed, as sequenced in a study of shared clonotypes between healthy human individuals. TCRdb's copy holds only in-frame clones and misses some; the assay was immunoSEQ multiplex PCR. The repertoire holds approximately 2.5 million clones, with roughly 93% as singletons. The material sequenced was naive CD4+ T cells from PBMCs. Regarding subset: CD45RA+ positively selected. These receptors were collected from a man aged 18-30 years in good health. Some clones in this sample may be carry-over from other donors' samples.

The rearrangement uses TRBV28 and TRBJ2-7; possible D gene TRBD2, 6 bases. Germline V CDR1 and CDR2: MDHEN, SYDVKM. Between the trimmed V and J ends, which lost 5 bases and 2 bases, there was a span of 16 bases. The CDR3 runs to 15 residues. CDR3 DNA: TGTGCCAGCAGTCCGGGGACTTTGGGCACCTACGAGCAGTACTTC. Encoded protein: CASSPGTLGTYEQYF. Drawing the rest from reference TRBV28 and TRBJ2-7, the complete variable domain is DVKVTQSSRYLVKRTGEKVFLECVQDMDHENMFWYRQDPGLGLRLIYFSYDVKMKEKGDIPEGYSVSREKKERFSLILESASTNQTSMYLCASSPGTLGTYEQYFGPGTRLTVT.

This chain's CDR3 is CASSPQAGLLYEQYF. The CDR3 DNA reads TGTGCCAGCAGCCCTCAAGCGGGATTATTGTACGAGCAGTACTTC. The V gene is TRBV7-3, the J gene TRBJ2-7; TRBD2 agrees at 7 bases. J gave up 4 bases and V 5 bases, and 11 bases lay outside the gene matches. The CDR3 has 15 amino acids. Germline V gene sequence: CDR1 SGHTA, CDR2 FQGTGA.

Comments on this clone: Other DNA sequences in the sample encode the same CDR3. The chain joins TRBV18 to TRBJ2-7, with D perhaps matching TRBD2 (6 bases). Trimming removed 6 bases at V and 0 bases at J, with 6 bases between. The CDR3 totals 12 residues. The germline V gene has CDR1 KGHSH and CDR2 LQKENI. For the CDR3, the DNA is TGTGCCAGCTCCGGGGGCTCCTACGAGCAGTACTTC. Encoded protein: CASSGGSYEQYF. Full variable domain (rest looked up from reference TRBV18 and TRBJ2-7): NAGVMQNPRHLVRRRGQEARLRCSPMKGHSHVYWYRQLPEEGLKFMVYLQKENIIDESGMPKERFSAEFPKEGPSILRIQQVVRGDSAAYFCASSGGSYEQYFGPGTRLTVT.

CDR3 nucleotides: TGCGCCAGCAGCCAAGGGCTGGGGCTGGCCTACGAGCAGTACTTC. Translating it yields CASSQGLGLAYEQYF. The rearrangement uses TRBV4-1 and TRBJ2-7; tentatively, D is TRBD1 (5 bases). V lost 1 base, J lost 2 bases, and 12 bases lay in between. The CDR3 totals 15 residues. The germline CDR1 and CDR2 sequences are MGHRA and YSYEKL.

This sequence joins TRBV19 and TRBJ2-3, with D perhaps matching TRBD1 or TRBD2 (5 bases each). The CDR3 has 15 residues. V was shortened by 5 bases and J by 2 bases, with 14 bases between the two germline ends. CDR1 LNHDA and CDR2 SQIVND come from the germline V gene (reference sequence). CDR3 sequence reads: CASSVAGAYTDTQYF. The CDR3 coding sequence is TGTGCCAGTAGTGTAGCCGGGGCCTACACAGATACGCAGTATTTT. Variable domain in full (rest from reference TRBV19 and TRBJ2-3): DGGITQSPKYLFRKEGQNVTLSCEQNLNHDAMYWYRQDPGQGLRLIYYSQIVNDFQKGDIAEGYSVSREKKESFPLTVTSAQKNPTAFYLCASSVAGAYTDTQYFGPGTRLTVL.

This chain's CDR3 is CAWRTQQGIGYF. The CDR3 region has the DNA TGTGCCTGGAGGACCCAACAGGGTATTGGATATTTT. The chain carries TRBV30 and TRBJ1-3; maybe TRBD1 (6 bases). CDR1 and CDR2 (germline): GTSNPN, SVGIG (reference sequence). The CDR3 runs to 12 residues. Between the trimmed V and J ends, which lost 3 bases and 15 bases, there was a span of 18 bases.

The chain joins TRBV7-2 to TRBJ2-5; no firm D call. V lost 1 base to trimming and J lost 5 bases, with 11 bases between them. Germline CDR1 SGHTA, CDR2 FQGNSA. The length of the CDR3 is 14 residues. The CDR3 nucleotides read TGTGCCAGCAGCTTAGTACCGCGCGGCGAGACCCAGTACTTC. Translated, it gives CASSLVPRGETQYF.

This clone was recorded a few times. This specimen includes other DNA sequences encoding the same CDR3. The gene calls are TRBV28 and TRBJ2-7; 7 nucleotides agree with TRBD2. From germline, CDR1 is MDHEN and CDR2 SYDVKM. The J segment lost 2 bases and the V segment lost 6 bases, leaving 4 bases of the junction unmatched. This CDR3 spans 13 amino acids. In DNA form, the CDR3 reads TGTGCCAGCAGCCCCGGGAGGCCCTACGAGCAGTACTTC. It encodes CASSPGRPYEQYF.

The chain couples TRBV6-5 to TRBJ1-2; 7 bases agree with TRBD1. With 10 bases clipped from V and 7 bases from J, the junction kept 9 bases outside the gene matches. Germline CDR1 and CDR2: MNHEY and SVGAGI. The CDR3 has 12 residues. CDR3 sequence: CAIRDRVFGYTF. The CDR3 DNA follows: TGTGCCATCCGAGACAGGGTCTTTGGCTACACCTTC.

The genes are TRBV29-1 and TRBJ1-5, with 8 bases identical to TRBD1. J lost 1 base, V lost 4 bases, and 12 bases had no gene match. Germline V lookup: CDR1 SQVTM, CDR2 ANQGSEA. There are 17 residues in the CDR3. In nucleotides, the CDR3 is TGCAGCGTTGTGGGGACAGGCAAAATCCCGAGCAATCAGCCCCAGCATTTT. Translating it yields CSVVGTGKIPSNQPQHF.

V is TRBV28 and J is TRBJ1-2; TRBD1 agrees at 11 bases. This CDR3 has 16 residues. The ends lost 6 bases at V and 2 bases at J; junction bases unmatched: 8. Looked up from germline, CDR1 is MDHEN and CDR2 is SYDVKM. The CDR3: CASSSLRTGGNYGYTF. CDR3 nucleotide sequence: TGTGCCAGCAGCTCCCTTAGGACAGGGGGCAACTATGGCTACACCTTC.

This rearrangement joins TRBV6-1 to TRBJ1-5, with D perhaps TRBD1 (5 bases). CDR1 MNHNS and CDR2 SASEGT come from the germline V gene. V was clipped by 5 bases and J by 0 bases, with 11 bases between them. The CDR3 is made up of 15 amino acids. The CDR3 spells CASSFQGNSNQPQHF. The CDR3 DNA reads as TGTGCCAGCAGTTTTCAGGGCAATAGCAATCAGCCCCAGCATTTT.

The chain has TRBV7-8 and TRBJ1-4; TRBD1 matches at 9 bases. Per germline, CDR1 SGHVS and CDR2 FQNEAQ. V dropped 4 bases and J dropped 3; count of bases not matched to a gene: 3. The CDR3 totals 15 residues. The DNA for the CDR3 is TGTGCCAGCAGCTCGGACAGGGGAGCTAATGAAAAACTGTTTTTT. Amino acids: CASSSDRGANEKLFF. Together with reference TRBV7-8 and TRBJ1-4, the CDR3 gives the full variable domain: GAGVSQSPRYKVAKRGQDVALRCDPISGHVSLFWYQQALGQGPEFLTYFQNEAQLDKSGLPSDRFFAERPEGSVSTLKIQRTQQEDSAVYLCASSSDRGANEKLFFGSGTQLSVL.

The rearrangement links TRBV4-1 to TRBJ2-3; TRBD1 might be the D (5 bases). The germline V gene encodes CDR1 MGHRA and CDR2 YSYEKL. The CDR3 is made up of 15 amino acids. Trimming pared 0 bases from V and 4 bases from J, leaving 11 bases between. Here the CDR3 reads CASSQDRAGPDTQYF. The CDR3 DNA reads as TGCGCCAGCAGCCAAGATCGGGCAGGGCCAGATACGCAGTATTTT.

Turning to this clone: Different DNA sequences within this sample yield the same CDR3. CDR3 sequence reads: CASSLRSNQPQHF. The CDR3 DNA is TGTGCCAGCAGCTTGCGTAGCAATCAGCCCCAGCATTTT. V is TRBV5-6 and J is TRBJ1-5, with no clear D. The V gene lost 1 base and the J gene lost 0 bases, with 2 bases spanning the gap. The germline V gene has CDR1 SGHDT and CDR2 YYEEEE. The CDR3 is 13 amino acids.

The chain uses TRBV28 and TRBJ2-1, with 13 bases that match TRBD2. J gave up 9 bases and V 6 bases, and 20 bases lay outside the gene matches. Per the germline V gene, CDR1 is MDHEN and CDR2 is SYDVKM. CDR3 length equals 19 residues. The CDR3 is CASRRTSGSRGPAGVEQFF. Written as DNA, the CDR3 is TGTGCCAGCAGACGGACTAGCGGGAGTCGGGGCCCCGCCGGGGTTGAGCAGTTCTTC.

This chain connects TRBV10-3 to TRBJ1-1, with 7 nucleotides matching TRBD1. The CDR3 is 15 amino acids. V lost 2 bases to trimming and J lost 5 bases; unmatched junction nucleotides: 8. Germline V lookup: CDR1 ENHRY, CDR2 SYGVKD. The CDR3 loop is CAISEDRALRTEAFF. The CDR3 DNA is TGTGCCATCAGTGAGGACAGGGCTCTGAGGACTGAAGCTTTCTTT.

The V and J genes are TRBV19 and TRBJ1-3, with a tentative D call TRBD1 (6 bases). This CDR3 is built from 14 residues. Germline V gene data show CDR1 as LNHDA and CDR2 as SQIVND (reference sequence). V was trimmed by 7 bases and J by 3 bases, leaving 13 bases between them. CDR3 in amino acids: CASTRQADGNTIYF. In nucleotides, the CDR3 is TGTGCCAGTACCCGACAGGCTGATGGAAACACCATATATTTT.

V is TRBV19 and J is TRBJ2-1, with D unresolved. Looked up from germline, CDR1 is LNHDA and CDR2 is SQIVND (reference sequence). This CDR3 contains 13 residues. The germline V and J ends were trimmed by 4 bases and 8 bases, with 12 bases remaining between them. Here the CDR3 DNA reads TGTGCCAGTAGTAGCCGGGCCAGCGATGAGCAGTTCTTC. Translated, it gives CASSSRASDEQFF.

This clone appeared a single time. The chain couples TRBV28 to TRBJ2-6; no firm D call. Germline assignment: CDR1 MDHEN and CDR2 SYDVKM. Trimming took off 5 bases at V and 0 bases at J, with 8 bases between the two ends. The CDR3 is 15 residues long. The CDR3 is CASSARNSGANVLTF. The CDR3 bases are TGTGCCAGCAGTGCTCGGAACTCTGGGGCCAACGTCCTGACTTTC.

The chain links TRBV9 to TRBJ1-5, with D perhaps TRBD1 (5 bases). V was shortened by 1 base and J by 5 bases, with 10 bases between the two germline ends. Germline assignment: CDR1 SGDLS and CDR2 YYNGEE. This CDR3 contains 14 residues. The CDR3 protein is CASSVQGSHQPQHF. In DNA, the CDR3 is TGTGCCAGCAGCGTACAGGGAAGTCATCAGCCCCAGCATTTT.

This chain connects TRBV29-1 to TRBJ2-1; 9 bases agree with TRBD2. Germline CDR1 SQVTM, CDR2 ANQGSEA. There are 14 residues in the CDR3. Germline trimming cut 6 bases from V and 6 bases from J; bases unmatched to any gene: 9. CDR3 amino acids: CSVLRAGGTNEQFF. The CDR3 nucleotides are TGCAGCGTACTCAGGGCGGGAGGGACCAATGAGCAGTTCTTC.

The chain recombines TRBV29-1 with TRBJ2-5; 7 nucleotides match TRBD2. Trimming removed 6 bases from V and 4 bases from J; junction bases left unmatched: 2. Germline CDR1 SQVTM, CDR2 ANQGSEA. This CDR3 is 11 amino acids long. This chain's CDR3 is CSVSSGETQYF. Here the CDR3 DNA reads TGCAGCGTGTCTAGCGGAGAGACCCAGTACTTC.

This chain joins TRBV28 and TRBJ2-7; 10 bases align to TRBD2. Germline loops: CDR1 MDHEN, CDR2 SYDVKM. The junction had 10 bases not matched to a gene; V was cut back by 7 bases and J by 7 bases. This CDR3 contains 14 residues. The CDR3 is CASKAGGAQGEQYF. In DNA form, the CDR3 reads TGTGCCAGCAAAGCGGGAGGGGCCCAAGGAGAGCAGTACTTC.

Notes on this clone: This specimen includes other DNA sequences encoding the same CDR3. This chain joins TRBV6-1 and TRBJ1-1; 7 bases are shared with TRBD1. Trimming cost V 2 bases and J 1 base; bases outside gene matches: 1. Per the germline V gene, CDR1 is MNHNS and CDR2 is SASEGT. The CDR3 is 14 amino acids. CDR3 amino acids: CASSERQGNTEAFF. CDR3 nucleotides: TGTGCCAGCAGTGAAAGACAGGGGAACACTGAAGCTTTCTTT.

The chain employs TRBV4-1 and TRBJ2-3; 10 positions agree with TRBD1. V gave up 2 bases and J gave up 6 bases; unmatched junction bases: 8. This CDR3 comprises 16 residues. Germline V lookup: CDR1 MGHRA, CDR2 YSYEKL. The CDR3 DNA reads as TGCGCCAGCAGCCAAAATGACAGGGGGCAAGGGGATACGCAGTATTTT. This codes for CASSQNDRGQGDTQYF.

The gene calls are TRBV11-2 and TRBJ2-6, with unresolved D. The CDR3 length is 16 residues. V lost 2 bases to trimming and J lost 4 bases, with 12 bases between them. The V gene's germline CDR1 is SGHAT and CDR2 FQNNGV. CDR3 sequence (DNA): TGTGCCAGCAGCTTACTTTTAGAGCCCGGGGCCAACGTCCTGACTTTC. Its translation is CASSLLLEPGANVLTF.